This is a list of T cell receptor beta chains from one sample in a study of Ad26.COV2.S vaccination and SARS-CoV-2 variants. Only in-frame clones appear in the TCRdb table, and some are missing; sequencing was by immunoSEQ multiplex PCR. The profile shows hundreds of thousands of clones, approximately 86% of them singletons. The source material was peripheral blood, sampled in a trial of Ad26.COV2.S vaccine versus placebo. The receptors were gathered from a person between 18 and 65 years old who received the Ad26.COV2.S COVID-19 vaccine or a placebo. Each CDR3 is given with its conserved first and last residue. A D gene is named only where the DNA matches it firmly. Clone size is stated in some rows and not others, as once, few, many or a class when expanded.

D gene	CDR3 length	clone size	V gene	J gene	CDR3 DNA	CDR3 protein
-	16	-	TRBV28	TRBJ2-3	TGTGCCAGCAGCGGCTCGGCGCAGGCGACCACAGATACGCAGTATTTT	CASSGSAQATTDTQYF
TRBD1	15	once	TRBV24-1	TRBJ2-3	TGTGCCACCAGTGATTTGGGGACAGGGGCAGATACGCAGTATTTT	CATSDLGTGADTQYF
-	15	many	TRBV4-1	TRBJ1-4	TGCGCCAGCAGCCAAGCAGGCTGGGGCAATGAAAAACTGTTTTTT	CASSQAGWGNEKLFF
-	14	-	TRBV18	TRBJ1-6	TGTGCCAGCTCACCAGGGGACTATAATTCACCCCTCCACTTT	CASSPGDYNSPLHF
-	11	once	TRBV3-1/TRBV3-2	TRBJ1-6	TGTGCCAGCAGCCAAACAGGGAACCTCCACTTT	CASSQTGNLHF
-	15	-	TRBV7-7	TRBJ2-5	TGTGCCAGCAGCTTAGGGGCAGCTTACCAAGAGACCCAGTACTTC	CASSLGAAYQETQYF
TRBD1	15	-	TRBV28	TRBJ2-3	TGTGCCAGCGTCATAGGACAGGGGGTGTCAGATACGCAGTATTTT	CASVIGQGVSDTQYF
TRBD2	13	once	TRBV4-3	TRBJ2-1	TGCGCCAGCAGCCCGACTAGCGGGAGAAAGCAGTTCTTC	CASSPTSGRKQFF
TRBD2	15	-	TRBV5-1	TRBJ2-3	TGCGCCAGCGGACGACTAGCGGGAACCACAGATACGCAGTATTTT	CASGRLAGTTDTQYF
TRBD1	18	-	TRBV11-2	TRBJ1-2	TGTGCCAGCAGCTTAAAGCTCTCGGGACAGGTTTCCACGGGGGGCTACACCTTC	CASSLKLSGQVSTGGYTF
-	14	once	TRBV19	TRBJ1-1	TGTGCCAGTAGTATCTCGGGAGTGAATACTGAAGCTTTCTTT	CASSISGVNTEAFF
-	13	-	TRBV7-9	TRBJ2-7	TGTGCCAGCAGCCCGACTGCTTCCCACGAGCAGTACTTC	CASSPTASHEQYF
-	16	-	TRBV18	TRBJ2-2	TGTGCCAGCTCACCACCGAACAGGGAGAGTGCCGGGGAGCTGTTTTTT	CASSPPNRESAGELFF
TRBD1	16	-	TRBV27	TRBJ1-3	TGTGCCAGCAGTTCCATGGACAGGATCTCTGGAAACACCATATATTTT	CASSSMDRISGNTIYF
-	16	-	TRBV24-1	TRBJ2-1	TGTGCCACCAGTGATTCCACGGGACGACCCTACAATGAGCAGTTCTTC	CATSDSTGRPYNEQFF
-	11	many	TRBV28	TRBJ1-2	TGTGCCAGCAGTTACCCGTATGGCTACACCTTC	CASSYPYGYTF
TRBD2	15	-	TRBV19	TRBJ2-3	TGTGCCAGTAGTAGCCAGCGGGGGGGTGTAGATACGCAGTATTTT	CASSSQRGGVDTQYF
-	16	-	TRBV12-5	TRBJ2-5	TGTGCTAGTGGTTTGTCTCGGACGGACAGAACGGAGACCCAGTACTTC	CASGLSRTDRTETQYF